This T cell receptor beta chain appears in the sequencing data of a study of breast tumors, draining lymph nodes, adjacent tissues (dated by TCRdb to the mid-2010s). For the study in its entirety: The study compared TCR beta repertoires across tumor, adjacent nontumor tissue and axillary lymph nodes from breast cancer patients. In human breast cancer, the study set out to assess how tumor, surrounding tissue and draining lymph node repertoires relate to one another and whether T cells might be exchanged between them.

The paper's findings and limits, for the study overall: Tumor T-cell repertoires showed less diversity than lymph node repertoires and more diversity than nontumor tissue repertoires, and tumor T-cell repertoires showed preferential V and J gene usage. The conclusion that tumor T cells originate in lymph nodes was framed as consistent with a hypothesis rather than directly demonstrated. Tumor and nontumor tissue repertoires were significantly more similar in luminal-like than in basal-like breast cancer. The data were considered consistent with most tumor T cells being derived from the lymph node and subsequently expanding within tumor tissue.

Sequenced using an Illumina HiSeq 2000. Multiplex PCR amplification was used to build the TCR beta chain libraries. The amplified TCR beta chain products were analyzed by high-throughput sequencing. TCRdb reran the public reads through fastp at Q25 and MiXCR, keeping productive beta chains. When rows share a CDR3 protein, they turn into one entry using the most common DNA and genes. The sample table contains roughly 14,000 distinct CDR3 sequences; only one count was recorded for roughly 50% of them. The ten largest clonotypes hold under 30% of the sample. The adjacent samples were made up of nontumor breast tissue that surrounded the tumor. Comments on this clonotype: The target of this receptor is not known. Base qualities are not at hand, and no much larger clone is one base apart.

This clonotype originated in a female donor with breast cancer. Some clones in this sample may be carry-over from other donors' samples. The sequenced sample consisted of tumor-adjacent breast tissue.

The CDR3 protein is CSVDDGTSGWSYEQYF. The base sequence is TGCAGCGTTGATGACGGGACTAGCGGATGGTCCTACGAGCAGTACTTC. This receptor chain uses TRBV29-1 and TRBJ2-7; 11 nucleotides in the junction match TRBD2. The CDR3 spans 16 residues, from the cysteine through the phenylalanine. The retained sequence is limited to the CDR3, 48 bases, with the frame set at the first base. CDR1 SQVTM and CDR2 ANQGSEA were looked up in the germline V gene. Trimming removed 3 bases from V and 1 base from J; the gene matches leave 8 bases unexplained.